The 10 T cell receptor beta chains listed next were all sequenced from one sample in a study of CD8 T cells in ankylosing spondylitis. TCRdb independently ran MiXCR on the 5' RACE reads; one entry per CDR3 protein. The sample consists of 220,000 or so distinct CDR3 sequences, over 9.5% of them appearing once. Sequenced: blood, either unsorted or a sorted T cell fraction (not recorded which). The receptors were gathered from a male donor with ankylosing spondylitis or in good health (not recorded which).

This clonotype was counted at least ten times. The genes are TRBV7-2 and TRBJ2-1, with a possible D match to TRBD2 (5 bases). The V gene lost 4 bases and the J gene lost 1 base, with 14 bases spanning the gap. Looked up from germline, CDR1 is SGHTA and CDR2 is FQGNSA. CDR3 length: 16 residues. CDR3: CASSSGLLISYNEQFF. As DNA, the CDR3 is TGTGCCAGCAGCTCAGGACTGCTTATTTCCTACAATGAGCAGTTCTTC.

This clonotype has at least ten counts. The chain recombines TRBV9 with TRBJ1-5; no clear D. V was trimmed by 0 bases and J by 7 bases, leaving 11 bases between them. This CDR3 has 14 amino acids. Germline V lookup: CDR1 SGDLS, CDR2 YYNGEE. CDR3 region: CASSVVRPRQPQHF. CDR3 DNA sequence: TGTGCCAGCAGCGTAGTGAGACCCCGACAGCCCCAGCATTTT. Based on the CDR3 plus reference TRBV9 and TRBJ1-5, the full variable domain is DSGVTQTPKHLITATGQRVTLRCSPRSGDLSVYWYQQSLDQGLQFLIQYYNGEERAKGNILERFSAQQFPDLHSELNLSSLELGDSALYFCASSVVRPRQPQHFGDGTRLSIL.

This clonotype was counted a single time. A much larger clone is a single base away; this may be a read error. The V gene is TRBV5-1, the J gene TRBJ2-3, with TRBD2 identical over 9 bases. The CDR3 consists of 16 residues. Looked up from germline, CDR1 is SGHRS and CDR2 is YFSETQ. This chain's CDR3 is CARSLVTAGGSDTQYF. DNA of the CDR3: TGCGCCAGGAGCTTGGTTACAGCGGGGGGTTCGGATACGCAGTATTTT.

The J gene is TRBJ2-7, the V gene TRBV25-1; tentatively, D is TRBD2 (5 bases). The CDR3 is 16 residues long. V was clipped by 4 bases and J by 0 bases, with 16 bases between them. CDR1 MGHDK and CDR2 SYGVNS come from the germline V gene. The CDR3 protein is CASSGGGGLSSYEQYF. CDR3 DNA sequence: TGTGCCAGCAGTGGGGGTGGAGGCCTAAGCTCCTACGAGCAGTACTTC.

This clonotype showed up many times. This chain connects TRBV9 to TRBJ1-1; TRBD1 is a possible D gene (5 bases). V was shortened by 3 bases and J by 2 bases, with 11 bases between the two germline ends. CDR1 SGDLS and CDR2 YYNGEE come from the germline V gene. This CDR3 is 14 amino acids long. The CDR3 loop reads CASSGDGANTEAFF. In DNA, the CDR3 is TGTGCCAGCAGCGGGGACGGGGCCAACACTGAAGCTTTCTTT.

This clonotype has just a few counts. The chain uses TRBV18 and TRBJ2-7, with 8 bases matching TRBD1. The germline V gene encodes CDR1 KGHSH and CDR2 LQKENI. V was pared by 9 bases and J by 4 bases, with 5 bases of the junction left unmatched. The CDR3 totals 12 residues. CDR3 sequence reads: CARPRQGYEQYF. The CDR3 DNA is TGTGCCAGGCCCCGACAGGGGTACGAGCAGTACTTC.

The V call is TRBV6-2 or TRBV6-3, the J call TRBJ2-7, with a weak D call TRBD2 (5 bases). The CDR3 spans 15 residues. Between the trimmed V and J ends, which lost 0 bases and 6 bases, there was a span of 15 bases. The germline gives CDR1 MNHEY, CDR2 SVGEGT. The CDR3 sequence: CASSYSGRRLGEQYF. For the CDR3, the DNA is TGTGCCAGCAGTTACTCGGGCAGGAGGCTCGGCGAGCAGTACTTC.

This clonotype was seen many times. This chain links TRBV20-1 with TRBJ2-7; D may correspond to TRBD1 or TRBD2 (6 bases each). V gave up 0 bases and J gave up 3 bases, with 12 bases separating them. The CDR3 consists of 14 residues. The V gene's germline CDR1 is DFQATT and CDR2 SNEGSKA (reference sequence). The CDR3: CSARDWGADYEQYF. As DNA, the CDR3 is TGCAGTGCTAGAGATTGGGGGGCCGACTACGAGCAGTACTTC.

This clonotype was found a few times. Relative to the germline gene, one junction end is altered; a read error may explain this. The chain has TRBV7-3 and TRBJ2-2, with D possibly TRBD2 on 6 matching bases. The length of the CDR3 is 15 residues. Germline V gene data show CDR1 as SGHTA and CDR2 as FQGTGA. CDR3 bases: TGTGCCAGCAGCCCCAATGGGGGGAACTCCGGGGAGCTGTTTTTT. It yields the protein CASSPNGGNSGELFF. The complete variable domain, with remaining parts taken from reference TRBV7-3 and TRBJ2-2, reads GAGVSQTPSNKVTEKGKYVELRCDPISGHTALYWYRQSLGQGPEFLIYFQGTGAADDSGLPNDRFFAVRPEGSVSTLKIQRTERGDSAVYLCASSPNGGNSGELFFGEGSRLTVL.

This clonotype has at least ten counts. The chain is built from TRBV6-2 or TRBV6-3 and TRBJ2-2, with 8 bases that match TRBD1. Germline V lookup: CDR1 MNHEY, CDR2 SVGEGT. The CDR3 runs 14 residues. V trimming: 7 bases; J trimming: 1 base; junction bases outside the gene matches: 2. CDR3 sequence: CASTDRVNTGELFF. The CDR3 nucleotides read TGTGCCAGCACGGACAGGGTGAACACCGGGGAGCTGTTTTTT.